The clone carrying this T cell receptor beta chain has only a few counts. These data come from a study of spatial heterogeneity in lung cancer. In the study overall: Combinations of a unique TCR and a UMI were tallied in raw reads, and on average each appeared more than ten times.

TCRdb reanalysed the 5' RACE reads using MiXCR and keeps one entry per CDR3 protein. Seen here are about 92,000 distinct CDR3 sequences, 12% observed once, and the top ten hold roughly two fifths. Trimming cost V 1 base and J 15 bases; bases outside gene matches: 9. This CDR3 has 13 amino acids. From germline, CDR1 is LGHNA and CDR2 YNFKEQ. Described time point: sample taken at primary tumor resection. Without sorting, whole RNA was sequenced from tumor, nontumor lung or frozen PBMC. The receptor was derived from a male donor with early-stage non-small cell lung cancer. V and J are TRBV4-2 and TRBJ2-1; 7 bases are shared with TRBD2. Source: PBMCs, taken at surgery. The CDR3 DNA follows: TGTGCCAGCAGCCAAGGACTAGCCTTCGCCCTGTTCTTC. This sequence encodes CASSQGLAFALFF.